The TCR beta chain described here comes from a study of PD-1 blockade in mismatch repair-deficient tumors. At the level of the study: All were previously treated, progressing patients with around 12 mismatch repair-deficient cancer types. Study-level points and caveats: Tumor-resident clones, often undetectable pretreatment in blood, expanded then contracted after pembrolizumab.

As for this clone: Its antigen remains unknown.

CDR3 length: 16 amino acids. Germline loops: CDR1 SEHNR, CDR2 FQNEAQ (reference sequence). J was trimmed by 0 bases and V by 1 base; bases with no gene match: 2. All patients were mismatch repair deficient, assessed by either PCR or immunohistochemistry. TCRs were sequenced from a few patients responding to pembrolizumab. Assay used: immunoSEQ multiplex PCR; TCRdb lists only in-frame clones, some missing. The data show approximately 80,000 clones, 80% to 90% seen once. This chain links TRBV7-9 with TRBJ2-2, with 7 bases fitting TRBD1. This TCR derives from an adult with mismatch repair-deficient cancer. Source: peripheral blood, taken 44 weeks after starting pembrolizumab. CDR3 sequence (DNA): TGTGCCAGCAGCTTAGGAGGGGGCGCGAACACCGGGGAGCTGTTTTTT. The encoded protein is CASSLGGGANTGELFF.